This T cell receptor beta chain is from a study of T cell changes during pregnancy in multiple sclerosis. Method: immunoSEQ multiplex PCR; TCRdb's copy keeps in-frame clones and lacks some. Among roughly 70,000 clones listed, around 90% were seen once. Per the germline V gene, CDR1 is SGHNT and CDR2 is YYREEE (reference sequence). The CDR3 length is 14 residues. This clone was seen once. Compared with germline, one end of the junction differs, possibly owing to a read error. Other DNA sequences in the sample encode the same CDR3. The chain links TRBV5-4 to TRBJ2-7; D call uncertain. Here the sequenced sample was peripheral blood, taken in the third trimester of pregnancy. The receptor was isolated from a female donor with multiple sclerosis, enrolled in a pregnancy study. The CDR3 DNA follows: TGTGCCAGCAGTTTGGCTGGCGGATCCTACGAGCAGTACTTC. This sequence encodes CASSLAGGSYEQYF.